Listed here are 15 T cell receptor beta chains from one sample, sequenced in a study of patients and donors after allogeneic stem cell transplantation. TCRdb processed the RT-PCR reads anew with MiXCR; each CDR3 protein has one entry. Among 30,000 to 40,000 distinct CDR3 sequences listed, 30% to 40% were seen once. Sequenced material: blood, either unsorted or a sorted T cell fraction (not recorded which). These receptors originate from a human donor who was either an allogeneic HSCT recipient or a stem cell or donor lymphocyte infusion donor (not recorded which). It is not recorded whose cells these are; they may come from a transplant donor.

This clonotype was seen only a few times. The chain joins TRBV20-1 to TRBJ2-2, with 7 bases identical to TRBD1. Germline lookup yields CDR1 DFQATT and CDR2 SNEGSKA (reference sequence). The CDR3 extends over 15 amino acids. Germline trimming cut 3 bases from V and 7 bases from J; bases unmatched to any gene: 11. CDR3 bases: TGCAGTGCTAGCCGGGACAGCATCGCGGTCGGGGAGCTGTTTTTT. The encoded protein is CSASRDSIAVGELFF.

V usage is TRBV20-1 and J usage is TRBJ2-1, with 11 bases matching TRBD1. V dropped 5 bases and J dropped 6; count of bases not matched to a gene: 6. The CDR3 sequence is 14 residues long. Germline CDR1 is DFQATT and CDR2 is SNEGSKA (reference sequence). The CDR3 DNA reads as TGCAGTGCTGCCGGGACAGGGGGTTTCAATGAGCAGTTCTTC. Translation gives CSAAGTGGFNEQFF.

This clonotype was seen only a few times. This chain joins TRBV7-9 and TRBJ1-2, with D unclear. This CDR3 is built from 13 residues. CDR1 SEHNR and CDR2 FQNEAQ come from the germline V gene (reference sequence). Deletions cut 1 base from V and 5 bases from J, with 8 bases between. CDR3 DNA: TGTGCCAGCAGCTTAGAGGAGGAGTATGGCTACACCTTC. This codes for CASSLEEEYGYTF.

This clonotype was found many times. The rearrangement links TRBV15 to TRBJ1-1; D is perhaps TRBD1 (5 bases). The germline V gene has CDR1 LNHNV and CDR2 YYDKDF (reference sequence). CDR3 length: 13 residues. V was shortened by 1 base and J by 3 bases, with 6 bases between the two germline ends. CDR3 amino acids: CATSRVGDTEAFF. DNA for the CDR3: TGTGCCACCAGCAGAGTGGGGGACACTGAAGCTTTCTTT. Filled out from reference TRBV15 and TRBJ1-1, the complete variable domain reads DAMVIQNPRYQVTQFGKPVTLSCSQTLNHNVMYWYQQKSSQAPKLLFHYYDKDFNNEADTPDNFQSRRPNTSFCFLDIRSPGLGDTAMYLCATSRVGDTEAFFGQGTRLTVV.

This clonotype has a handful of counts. CDR3 nucleotide sequence: TGCAGTGCTAGAGTTAGGACAGGACTGGAAGCTTTCTTT. Translated: CSARVRTGLEAFF. The chain has TRBV20-1 and TRBJ1-1, with TRBD1 identical over 7 bases. CDR1 is DFQATT and CDR2 is SNEGSKA in the germline V gene (reference sequence). The junction had 7 bases not matched to a gene; V was cut back by 1 base and J by 8 bases. This CDR3 has 13 residues.

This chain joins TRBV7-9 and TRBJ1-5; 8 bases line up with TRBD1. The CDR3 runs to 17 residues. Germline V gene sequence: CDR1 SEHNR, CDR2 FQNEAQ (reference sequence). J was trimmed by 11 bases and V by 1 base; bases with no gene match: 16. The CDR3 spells CASSLGPPWTGTGTQHF. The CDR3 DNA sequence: TGTGCCAGCAGCTTAGGGCCCCCCTGGACAGGGACGGGGACCCAGCATTTT. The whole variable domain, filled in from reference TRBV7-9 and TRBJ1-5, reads DTGVSQNPRHKITKRGQNVTFRCDPISEHNRLYWYRQTLGQGPEFLTYFQNEAQLEKSRLLSDRFSAERPKGSFSTLEIQRTEQGDSAMYLCASSLGPPWTGTGTQHFGDGTRLSIL.

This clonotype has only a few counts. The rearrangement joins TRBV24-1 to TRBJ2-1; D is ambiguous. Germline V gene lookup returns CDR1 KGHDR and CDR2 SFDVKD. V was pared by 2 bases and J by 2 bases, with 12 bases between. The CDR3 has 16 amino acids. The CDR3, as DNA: TGTGCCACCAGTGATTCGAGGCTAGAGGCCTACAATGAGCAGTTCTTC. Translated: CATSDSRLEAYNEQFF.

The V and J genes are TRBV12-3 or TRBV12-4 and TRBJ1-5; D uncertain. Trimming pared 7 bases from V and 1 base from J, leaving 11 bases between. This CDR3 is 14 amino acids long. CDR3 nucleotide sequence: TGTGCCAGCATCTATGGACTGAGCAATCAGCCCCAGCATTTT. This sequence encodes CASIYGLSNQPQHF.

CDR3 protein: CASSSGLRPKGGNTGELFF. CDR3 nucleotide sequence: TGTGCCAGCAGTTCTGGGTTGCGTCCGAAGGGCGGGAACACCGGGGAGCTGTTTTTT. The chain joins TRBV12-3 or TRBV12-4 to TRBJ2-2; no clear D. V lost 4 bases, J lost 1 base, and 22 bases lay in between. CDR3 length: 19 amino acids.

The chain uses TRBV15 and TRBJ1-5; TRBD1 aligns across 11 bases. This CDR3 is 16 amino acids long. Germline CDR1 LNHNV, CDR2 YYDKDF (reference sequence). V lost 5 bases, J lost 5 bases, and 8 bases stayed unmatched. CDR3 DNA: TGTGCCACCAGCGGACGGGACAGGGGGGGTTATCAGCCCCAGCATTTT. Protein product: CATSGRDRGGYQPQHF.

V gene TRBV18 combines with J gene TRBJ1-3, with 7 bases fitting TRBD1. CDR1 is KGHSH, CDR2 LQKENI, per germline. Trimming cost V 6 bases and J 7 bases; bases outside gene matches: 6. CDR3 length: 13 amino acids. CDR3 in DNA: TGTGCCAGCTCCCTGACAGGGTTGAACACCATATATTTT. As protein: CASSLTGLNTIYF.

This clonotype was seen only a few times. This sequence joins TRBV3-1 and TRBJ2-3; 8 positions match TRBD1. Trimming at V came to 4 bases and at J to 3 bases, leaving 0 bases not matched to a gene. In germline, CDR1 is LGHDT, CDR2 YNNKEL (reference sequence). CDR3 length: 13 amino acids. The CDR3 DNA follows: TGTGCCAGCAGCCGGACAGGGACAGATACGCAGTATTTT. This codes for CASSRTGTDTQYF.

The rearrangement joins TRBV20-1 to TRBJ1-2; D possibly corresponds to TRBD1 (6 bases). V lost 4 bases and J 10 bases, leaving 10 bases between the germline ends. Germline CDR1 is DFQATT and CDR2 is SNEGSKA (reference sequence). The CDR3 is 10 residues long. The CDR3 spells CSATRDTYTF. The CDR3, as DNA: TGCAGTGCTACTAGGGACACCTACACCTTC.

The CDR3 region has the DNA TGCAGTGCTAGAGATTCGCGACAGGGCAGCTCCTATAATTCACCCCTCCACTTT. This encodes CSARDSRQGSSYNSPLHF. V usage is TRBV20-1 and J usage is TRBJ1-6; 7 bases fit TRBD1. CDR3 length: 18 residues. The germline V gene encodes CDR1 DFQATT and CDR2 SNEGSKA (reference sequence). With V trimmed by 0 bases and J by 0 bases, 8 bases remained unmatched.

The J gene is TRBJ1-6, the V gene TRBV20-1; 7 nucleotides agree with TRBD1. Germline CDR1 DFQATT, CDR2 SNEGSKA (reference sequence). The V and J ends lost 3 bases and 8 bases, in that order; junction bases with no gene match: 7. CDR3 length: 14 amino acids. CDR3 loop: CSARGDRAYSPLHF. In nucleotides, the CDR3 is TGCAGTGCTAGGGGCGACAGGGCTTATTCACCCCTCCACTTT.